This T cell receptor (beta chain) derives from a study of blood T cell repertoires in COVID-19. Original handling: Cell counts per sample came from amplifying reference gene primers. Sequencing used immunoSEQ multiplex PCR; TCRdb keeps in-frame clones, though not all of them. V, J and clone size were drawn from that table, and D and trimming were deduced from the DNA. The profile covers 250,000 to 350,000 clones, with approximately 85% appearing a single time and roughly 4.3% taken by the ten largest. Trimming pared 5 bases from V and 5 bases from J, leaving 24 bases between. The CDR3 has 17 residues. Germline V gene sequence: CDR1 MNHEY, CDR2 SVGEGT. The participants were between about 18 and 90 years old and came from 24 US areas. Cohort 3 recovered donors had two negative PCRs, clearance, or symptom resolution.

V is TRBV6-2 or TRBV6-3 and J is TRBJ1-1; the D gene is possibly TRBD1 (6 bases). Sample: PBMCs or T cells enriched from blood (not recorded which). The receptor's source is a woman under 40 who had recovered from COVID-19. This chain's CDR3 is CASSPYGGGTMGTEAFF. CDR3 nucleotide sequence: TGTGCCAGCAGTCCCTACGGGGGGGGCACGATGGGGACTGAAGCTTTCTTT.